The T cell receptor beta chain described here comes from a study of blood T cell repertoires in COVID-19. Study background: Material from acute and convalescent COVID-19 was sourced from the United States, Italy and Spain. From T cells, B-cell-depleted T cells, or PBMCs came the material, which was cDNA or gDNA.

Authors' analysis steps: Amplification of reference gene primers provided the estimated nucleated cell counts. Clones were sequenced by immunoSEQ multiplex PCR, and TCRdb holds only the in-frame ones, with some missing. V, J and clone size are taken as reported in that table, and D and trimming were inferred from the DNA itself. The top ten clones hold 7.3% of a sample with about 68,000 clones, 91% of them seen once. The sample taken for sequencing was peripheral blood. The source is a man aged 35-49 years with COVID-19, enrolled during active disease.

The CDR3 here is CASSITGTGDQTQYF. CDR3 sequence (DNA): TGTGCCAGTAGTATAACCGGGACAGGGGACCAGACCCAGTACTTC. This chain joins TRBV19 and TRBJ2-5; 10 bases match TRBD1. Germline lookup yields CDR1 LNHDA and CDR2 SQIVND (reference sequence). The J segment lost 6 bases and the V segment lost 2 bases, leaving 6 bases of the junction unmatched. The CDR3 is 15 amino acids.